The sequence of this T cell receptor beta chain was determined in a study of blood T cell repertoires in COVID-19. Study in general: Specimens from acute and convalescent COVID-19 originated in the United States, Italy and Spain. Sources were T cells, B-cell-depleted T cells, or PBMCs; the material itself was cDNA or gDNA.

From germline, CDR1 is MDHEN and CDR2 SYDVKM. The CDR3 spans 16 residues. Trimming pared 6 bases from V and 5 bases from J, leaving 22 bases between. Original analysis: Nucleated cell number was recorded as an estimate derived from reference gene primer amplification. TCRdb keeps only in-frame clones here, not all; method: immunoSEQ multiplex PCR. D and trimming come from the DNA, and the V and J calls and clone size come from that table. The table has 45,000 or so clones, 75% to 85% seen once. This clonotype was sampled from a man older than 75 in a cohort sampled during active COVID-19. Sequencing was performed on peripheral blood. The gene calls are TRBV28 and TRBJ1-2; D remains ambiguous. CDR3 in amino acids: CASRPPARAQVYGYTF. CDR3 DNA sequence: TGTGCCAGCAGACCTCCGGCGAGGGCGCAGGTGTATGGCTACACCTTC.